The rows below give T cell receptor beta chains drawn from one sample of a study of T cell repertoires in cytomegalovirus infection. TCRdb called the reads again in MiXCR, with one record for every CDR3 protein. The table records over 150,000 distinct CDR3 sequences, roughly 19% of them present only once. The sample consisted of PBMCs. These receptors were taken from a human donor in good health (CMV status not recorded). Some clones in this sample may be carry-over from other donors' samples. CDR3s include the opening cysteine and the closing phenylalanine or tryptophan. The D gene is left open where the match is weak. Clone size is stated in some rows and not others, as once, few, many or a class when expanded.

clone_size j_call d_call v_call cdr3_nt cdr3_aa
. TRBJ2-5 TRBD2 TRBV11-2 TGTGCCAGCAGCCGGCGGACTAGCGGGATGGAGACCCAGTACTTC CASSRRTSGMETQYF
. TRBJ1-4 . TRBV9 TGTGCCAGCAGCGGCGGGGGGTTCCCTAATGAAAAACTGTTTTTT CASSGGGFPNEKLFF
many TRBJ2-5 . TRBV7-2 TGTGCCAGCAGCTTAGACGGGCGGCCGGGAGCTTACCAAGAGACCCAGTACTTC CASSLDGRPGAYQETQYF
. TRBJ1-2 . TRBV5-4 TGTGCCAGCAGCTTGTTCCCCGTCCTTAACTATGGCTACACCTTC CASSLFPVLNYGYTF
few TRBJ2-6 . TRBV7-3 TGTGCCAGCTCTCAAGCCTCTGGGGCCAACGTCCTGACTTTC CASSQASGANVLTF
. TRBJ2-2 TRBD2 TRBV19 TGTGCCAGTAGTGGAAGGACTAGCGGGAACACCGGGGAGCTGTTTTTT CASSGRTSGNTGELFF
many TRBJ2-6 . TRBV7-9 TGTGCCAGCAGCGCTGGACAAGGAGTGGATGTCCTGACTTTC CASSAGQGVDVLTF
. TRBJ1-1 . TRBV5-1 TGCGCCAGCAGCTTGGACGCAGGGACTGAAGCTTTCTTT CASSLDAGTEAFF
few TRBJ1-1 TRBD1 TRBV11-2 TGTGCCAGCAGCGTGGGACAGCGGAACACTGAAGCTTTCTTT CASSVGQRNTEAFF
. TRBJ1-3 . TRBV5-1 TGCGCCAGCGGCCAAGCTGGGGATGGAAACACCATATATTTT CASGQAGDGNTIYF
few TRBJ2-7 . TRBV29-1 TGCAGCGTTGGAGTCGGGTTGGGCTACGAGCAGTACTTC CSVGVGLGYEQYF